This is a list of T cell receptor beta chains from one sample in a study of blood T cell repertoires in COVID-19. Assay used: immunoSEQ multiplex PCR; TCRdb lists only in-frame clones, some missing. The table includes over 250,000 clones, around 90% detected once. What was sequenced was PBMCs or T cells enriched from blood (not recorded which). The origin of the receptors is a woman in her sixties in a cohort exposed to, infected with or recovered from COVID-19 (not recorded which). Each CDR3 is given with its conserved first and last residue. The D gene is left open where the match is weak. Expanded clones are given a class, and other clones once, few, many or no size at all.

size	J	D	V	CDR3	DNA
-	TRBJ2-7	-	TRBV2	CASSGTTGRGDEQYF	TGTGCCAGCAGTGGCACGACAGGGCGGGGTGACGAGCAGTACTTC
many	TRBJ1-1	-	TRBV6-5	CASSYSVLRTEAFF	TGTGCCAGCAGTTACTCGGTACTTCGCACTGAAGCTTTCTTT
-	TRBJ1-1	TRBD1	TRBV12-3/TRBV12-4	CASTRQGWTEAFF	TGTGCCAGCACCCGACAGGGATGGACTGAAGCTTTCTTT
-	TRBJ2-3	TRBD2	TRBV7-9	CASRSTSGRPDTQYF	TGTGCCAGCCGATCGACTAGCGGGAGGCCAGATACGCAGTATTTT
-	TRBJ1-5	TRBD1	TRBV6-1	CASSEGDRGNQPQHF	TGTGCCAGCAGTGAGGGGGACAGGGGCAATCAGCCCCAGCATTTT
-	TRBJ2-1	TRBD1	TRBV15	CATSRDPGQGNEQFF	TGTGCCACCAGCAGAGACCCGGGACAGGGGAATGAGCAGTTCTTC
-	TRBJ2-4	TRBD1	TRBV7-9	CASSLSYRGAKNIQYF	TGTGCCAGCAGCTTATCCTACAGGGGTGCCAAAAACATTCAGTACTTC
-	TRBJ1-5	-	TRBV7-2	CASSPRANQPQHF	TGTGCCAGCAGCCCCCGAGCCAATCAGCCCCAGCATTTT
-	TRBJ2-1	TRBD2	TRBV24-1	CATSGDYYNEQFF	TGTGCCACCAGTGGGGACTACTACAATGAGCAGTTCTTC
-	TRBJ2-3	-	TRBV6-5	CASSLSSDFAGTQYF	TGTGCCAGCAGTCTCTCCTCCGACTTCGCCGGTACGCAGTATTTT
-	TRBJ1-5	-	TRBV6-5	CASSYDSGPPQHF	TGTGCCAGCAGTTACGATTCCGGTCCGCCCCAGCATTTT
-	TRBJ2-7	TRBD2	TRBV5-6	CASSLGPSGSEQYF	TGTGCCAGCAGCTTGGGGCCTAGCGGGAGCGAGCAGTACTTC
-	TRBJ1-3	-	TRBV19	CASGRNSGNTIYF	TGTGCCAGTGGGCGCAACTCTGGAAACACCATATATTTT
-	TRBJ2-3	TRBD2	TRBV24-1	CATPGARGDTDTQYF	TGTGCCACCCCAGGGGCGCGGGGGGACACAGATACGCAGTATTTT
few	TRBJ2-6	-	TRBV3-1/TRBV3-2	CASSQDDYGGHSGANVLTF	TGTGCCAGCAGCCAAGACGACTACGGAGGTCACTCTGGGGCCAACGTCCTGACTTTC
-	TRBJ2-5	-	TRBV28	CASSLHQYQQGPGAQYF	TGTGCCAGCAGTCTACACCAATATCAACAGGGGCCGGGGGCCCAGTACTTC
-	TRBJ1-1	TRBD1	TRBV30	CAWDRGRTGGTEAFF	TGTGCCTGGGACAGGGGTAGGACAGGGGGCACTGAAGCTTTCTTT
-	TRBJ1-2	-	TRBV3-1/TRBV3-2	CASSQGLLLNYGYTF	TGTGCCAGCAGCCAAGGACTCTTGCTAAACTATGGCTACACCTTC
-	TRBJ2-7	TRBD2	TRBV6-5	CASSLGVGGYEQYF	TGTGCCAGCAGTTTGGGGGTCGGGGGGTACGAGCAGTACTTC
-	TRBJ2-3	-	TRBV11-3	CASSSDRLTDTQYF	TGTGCCAGCAGCTCCGACAGACTCACAGATACGCAGTATTTT
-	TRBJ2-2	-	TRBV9	CASSPTGRPTGELFF	TGTGCCAGCAGCCCGACGGGGAGGCCCACCGGGGAGCTGTTTTTT
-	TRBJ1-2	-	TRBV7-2	CASSSKSRGYTF	TGTGCCAGCAGCTCAAAATCCAGGGGCTACACCTTC
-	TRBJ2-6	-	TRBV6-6	CASSYSGGSGANVLTF	TGTGCCAGCAGTTACTCCGGAGGGAGCGGGGCCAACGTCCTGACTTTC
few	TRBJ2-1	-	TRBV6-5	CASSYSRVDEQFF	TGTGCCAGCAGTTACTCGAGGGTTGATGAGCAGTTCTTC
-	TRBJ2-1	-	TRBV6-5	CASRLRLDSYNEQFF	TGTGCCAGCAGGCTCCGACTAGACTCCTACAATGAGCAGTTCTTC
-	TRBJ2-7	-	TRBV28	CAAAGGYEQYF	TGTGCCGCAGCCGGCGGTTACGAGCAGTACTTC
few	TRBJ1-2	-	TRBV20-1	CSASLGGYYGYTF	TGCAGTGCTAGTCTCGGGGGGTACTATGGCTACACCTTC
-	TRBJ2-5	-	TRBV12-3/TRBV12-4	CASSSPGETQYF	TGTGCCAGCAGTTCACCGGGTGAGACCCAGTACTTC
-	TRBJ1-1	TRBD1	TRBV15	CATSRSRDRGSDTEAFF	TGTGCCACCAGCAGGTCCCGGGACAGGGGTTCGGACACTGAAGCTTTCTTT
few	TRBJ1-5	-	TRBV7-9	CASSSGWDSRDTRPQPQHF	TGTGCCAGCAGCTCGGGGTGGGATTCCCGGGACACGAGGCCTCAGCCCCAGCATTTT
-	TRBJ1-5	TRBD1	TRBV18	CASSLTGDNQPQHF	TGTGCCAGCTCACTGACAGGGGATAACCAGCCCCAGCATTTT
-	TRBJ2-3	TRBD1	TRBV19	CASLGQGADTQYF	TGTGCCAGTCTCGGACAGGGGGCAGATACGCAGTATTTT
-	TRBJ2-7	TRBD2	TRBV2	CASAQPGASGKKGYEQYF	TGTGCCAGCGCCCAACCCGGTGCTAGCGGGAAGAAAGGGTACGAGCAGTACTTC
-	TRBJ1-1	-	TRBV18	CASSHSDTATEAFF	TGTGCCAGCTCTCATTCAGACACCGCCACTGAAGCTTTCTTT
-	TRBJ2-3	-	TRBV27	CASSLGPSTDTQYF	TGTGCCAGCAGTTTGGGGCCCTCGACAGATACGCAGTATTTT
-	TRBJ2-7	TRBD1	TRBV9	CASSVTGTDTYEQYF	TGTGCCAGCAGCGTAACCGGGACAGACACCTACGAGCAGTACTTC
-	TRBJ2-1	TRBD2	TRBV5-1	CASRNSIAGVAEQFF	TGCGCCAGCAGGAATTCTATAGCGGGAGTGGCTGAGCAGTTCTTC
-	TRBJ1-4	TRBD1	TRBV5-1	CASSPTGGIDEKLFF	TGCGCCAGCAGCCCTACAGGGGGCATCGATGAAAAACTGTTTTTT
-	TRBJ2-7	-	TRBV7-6	CASRGTGVGEQYF	TGTGCCAGCAGAGGCACAGGAGTAGGCGAGCAGTACTTC
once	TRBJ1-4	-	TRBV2	CASTINRVTNEKLFF	TGTGCCAGCACTATAAACAGGGTAACTAATGAAAAACTGTTTTTT
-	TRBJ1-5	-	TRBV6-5	CASSYSWGEPQHF	TGTGCCAGCAGTTACTCGTGGGGGGAGCCCCAGCATTTT